The 21 T cell receptor beta chains presented below share a single source sample, sequenced in a study of human T cells and chemical hapten exposure. The time point was: patch test 3, about 24 weeks after DPC sensitization. Treatment given: therapeutic diphenylcyclopropenone sensitization with weekly scalp DPC. MiXCR, applied by TCRdb to the RACE reads, yields one record per CDR3 protein. The data contain some 79,000 distinct CDR3 sequences, more than 10% of them seen just once; the ten biggest clones take up under 4.5%. The starting material was whole blood, obtained in connection with sensitization to the hapten diphenylcyclopropenone (DPC). All receptors derive from a woman aged 45 to 65 with alopecia areata. Some clones in this sample may be carry-over from other donors' samples.

There are many counts of this clonotype. The rearrangement joins TRBV4-3 to TRBJ1-3; 9 bases are shared with TRBD1. Germline V CDR1 and CDR2: LGHNA, YSLEER. The CDR3 runs to 16 residues. V trimming: 2 bases; J trimming: 5 bases; junction bases outside the gene matches: 7. Here the CDR3 DNA reads TGCGCCAGCAGCCAACTGATCACAGGGGGCAGAAACACCATATATTTT. Encoded protein: CASSQLITGGRNTIYF.

V usage is TRBV6-5 and J usage is TRBJ2-7; no reliable D call. This CDR3 is 16 amino acids long. The V gene lost 7 bases and the J gene lost 0 bases, with 19 bases spanning the gap. Germline V gives CDR1 MNHEY, CDR2 SVGAGI. CDR3 coding DNA: TGTGCCAGCACCCCTTACCCCACGGGCAGCTCCTACGAGCAGTACTTC. Translation: CASTPYPTGSSYEQYF.

This clonotype has ten or more counts. V and J are TRBV29-1 and TRBJ2-1; D possibly corresponds to TRBD2 (6 bases). The germline V and J ends were trimmed by 2 bases and 0 bases, with 14 bases remaining between them. From germline, CDR1 is SQVTM and CDR2 ANQGSEA. The CDR3 length is 16 residues. For the CDR3, the DNA is TGCAGCGTTGAAAGCGGGCACGTAGGCTCCTACAATGAGCAGTTCTTC. It is translated as CSVESGHVGSYNEQFF.

In this sample, this clonotype turned up a few times. The V gene is TRBV7-6, the J gene TRBJ1-1; TRBD1 matches 9 bases. CDR3 length: 15 residues. V gave up 7 bases and J gave up 2 bases; unmatched junction bases: 8. CDR1 SGHVS and CDR2 FNYEAQ come from the germline V gene. For the CDR3, the DNA is TGTGCCAGCAAACTATTACAGGGGGCAAACACTGAAGCTTTCTTT. The encoded protein is CASKLLQGANTEAFF.

This CDR3 reads CASSPPPTYEQYF. In DNA, the CDR3 is TGTGCCAGCAGCCCCCCTCCCACCTACGAGCAGTACTTC. The chain uses TRBV7-8 and TRBJ2-7, with D unclear. Looked up from germline, CDR1 is SGHVS and CDR2 is FQNEAQ. V was trimmed by 5 bases and J by 2 bases, leaving 10 bases between them. This CDR3 contains 13 residues.

A few counts support this clonotype. The rearrangement joins TRBV18 to TRBJ1-3; D gene unclear. The CDR3 length is 12 residues. The germline gives CDR1 KGHSH, CDR2 LQKENI. Deletions cut 4 bases from V and 6 bases from J, with 7 bases between. This CDR3 is CASSLEENTIYF. The CDR3 DNA reads as TGTGCCAGCTCACTAGAAGAAAACACCATATATTTT.

The sample holds many counts of this clonotype. The chain combines TRBV12-3 or TRBV12-4 with TRBJ1-5; D is ambiguous. V was trimmed by 2 bases and J by 3 bases, leaving 8 bases between them. This CDR3 is 14 amino acids long. CDR3 coding DNA: TGTGCCAGCAGTTTAATCAGCGTCAATCAGCCCCAGCATTTT. Residues: CASSLISVNQPQHF.

This clonotype was seen more than once but under ten times. The chain recombines TRBV29-1 with TRBJ2-7, with unresolved D. The CDR3 is 12 amino acids. Germline loops: CDR1 SQVTM, CDR2 ANQGSEA. The V end was cut by 7 bases, the J end by 4 bases, with 14 bases between. The CDR3 bases are TGCAGCGCTGAGGTCTCCAGTTACGAGCAGTACTTC. Its translation: CSAEVSSYEQYF.

The CDR3 bases are TGTGCCGCGAACGGGGGGAACACAGATACGCAGTATTTT. Encoded protein: CAANGGNTDTQYF. V and J are TRBV12-3 or TRBV12-4 and TRBJ2-3; 7 bases match TRBD2. The length of the CDR3 is 13 residues. V was pared by 11 bases and J by 2 bases, with 7 bases of the junction left unmatched.

This clonotype appeared a few times. V gene TRBV7-9 combines with J gene TRBJ2-1; TRBD2 might be the D (7 bases). Germline V CDR1 and CDR2: SEHNR, FQNEAQ (reference sequence). The CDR3 runs 15 residues. Trimming left V 1 base short and J 6 bases short, with 13 bases between. The DNA for the CDR3 is TGTGCCAGCAGCTTAGTCCTGGGAGGGGGCAATGAGCAGTTCTTC. Protein sequence: CASSLVLGGGNEQFF.

The chain carries TRBV20-1 and TRBJ2-5; 11 bases fit TRBD2. J lost 3 bases, V lost 1 base, and 4 bases had no gene match. The CDR3 has 15 amino acids. Per the germline V gene, CDR1 is DFQATT and CDR2 is SNEGSKA (reference sequence). The CDR3 bases are TGCAGTGCTAGAGTTCCGGGACTAGCGGAAGAGACCCAGTACTTC. It codes for CSARVPGLAEETQYF.

The chain recombines TRBV6-1 with TRBJ2-5; maybe TRBD1 (6 bases). Deletions cut 5 bases from V and 1 base from J, with 14 bases between. Germline V gene data show CDR1 as MNHNS and CDR2 as SASEGT. CDR3 length: 15 amino acids. The chain's CDR3 is CASSPRTVTQETQYF. DNA for the CDR3: TGTGCCAGCAGTCCCAGGACAGTGACCCAAGAGACCCAGTACTTC.

This clonotype has ten or more counts. This CDR3 reads CSVDHGGGELFF. CDR3 in DNA: TGCAGCGTTGATCACGGCGGCGGGGAGCTGTTTTTT. This chain joins TRBV29-1 and TRBJ2-2; no reliable D call. V was cut by 3 bases and J by 7 bases, with 9 bases left in between. The CDR3 covers 12 residues. Germline V gives CDR1 SQVTM, CDR2 ANQGSEA.

The chain links TRBV18 to TRBJ2-1; 8 bases are a match to TRBD2. The CDR3 contains 14 residues. The germline CDR1 and CDR2 sequences are KGHSH and LQKENI. The junction had 5 bases not matched to a gene; V was cut back by 3 bases and J by 7 bases. As DNA, the CDR3 is TGTGCCAGCTCACCGGCAACTAGCGGAAATGAGCAGTTCTTC. It yields the protein CASSPATSGNEQFF. Looking up the rest from reference TRBV18 and TRBJ2-1 gives the full variable domain: NAGVMQNPRHLVRRRGQEARLRCSPMKGHSHVYWYRQLPEEGLKFMVYLQKENIIDESGMPKERFSAEFPKEGPSILRIQQVVRGDSAAYFCASSPATSGNEQFFGPGTRLTVL.

This clonotype was counted between two and nine times. The chain recombines TRBV11-2 with TRBJ2-5; TRBD2 is a possible D gene (6 bases). This CDR3 has 14 residues. Germline V lookup: CDR1 SGHAT, CDR2 FQNNGV. Trimming removed 2 bases at V and 1 base at J, with 8 bases between. Here the CDR3 reads CASSLRAGQETQYF. For the CDR3, the DNA is TGTGCCAGCAGCTTAAGAGCGGGCCAAGAGACCCAGTACTTC.

The table lists this clonotype with a few counts. The chain is built from TRBV20-1 and TRBJ1-5, with D unresolved. Trimming shortened V by 1 base and J by 3 bases, and 4 bases separated the two germline ends. Germline V gene lookup returns CDR1 DFQATT and CDR2 SNEGSKA (reference sequence). The CDR3 sequence is 12 residues long. The CDR3 nucleotides read TGCAGTGCTAGAGGCCCCAATCAGCCCCAGCATTTT. This codes for CSARGPNQPQHF.

The gene calls are TRBV3-1 and TRBJ1-1; 7 positions agree with TRBD1. The CDR3 is 15 residues long. V lost 6 bases to trimming and J lost 4 bases; unmatched junction nucleotides: 11. Germline CDR1 reads LGHDT; CDR2 reads YNNKEL (reference sequence). The chain's CDR3 is CASRTGGGEGTEAFF. As DNA, the CDR3 is TGTGCCAGCAGAACGGGAGGGGGCGAAGGCACTGAAGCTTTCTTT. Full variable domain (rest looked up from reference TRBV3-1 and TRBJ1-1): DTAVSQTPKYLVTQMGNDKSIKCEQNLGHDTMYWYKQDSKKFLKIMFSYNNKELIINETVPNRFSPKSPDKAHLNLHINSLELGDSAVYFCASRTGGGEGTEAFFGQGTRLTVV.

In its sample, this clonotype is medium-sized. The gene calls are TRBV7-9 and TRBJ1-4, with D perhaps matching TRBD1 (5 bases). This CDR3 is built from 15 residues. Trimming left V 1 base short and J 3 bases short, with 9 bases between. In germline, CDR1 is SEHNR, CDR2 FQNEAQ (reference sequence). This CDR3 reads CASSLGPGPNEKLFF. The CDR3 coding sequence is TGTGCCAGCAGCTTAGGTCCGGGGCCTAATGAAAAACTGTTTTTT.

This clonotype was seen more than once but under ten times. The chain carries TRBV7-2 and TRBJ2-1, with 7 bases that match TRBD2. V shed 4 bases and J 7 bases; nucleotides not matched to a gene: 10. This CDR3 comprises 15 residues. Germline CDR1 is SGHTA and CDR2 is FQGNSA. Here the CDR3 reads CASSSSGTSMNEQFF. CDR3 coding DNA: TGTGCCAGCAGCTCGAGCGGGACTTCGATGAATGAGCAGTTCTTC. Based on the CDR3 plus reference TRBV7-2 and TRBJ2-1, the full variable domain is GAGVSQSPSNKVTEKGKDVELRCDPISGHTALYWYRQSLGQGLEFLIYFQGNSAPDKSGLPSDRFSAERTGGSVSTLTIQRTQQEDSAVYLCASSSSGTSMNEQFFGPGTRLTVL.

This clonotype was seen a handful of times. The rearrangement joins TRBV6-2 or TRBV6-3 to TRBJ2-1; 11 nucleotides line up with TRBD2. Germline lookup yields CDR1 MNHEY and CDR2 SVGEGT. The V and J ends lost 0 bases and 14 bases, in that order; junction bases with no gene match: 6. CDR3 length: 14 amino acids. As DNA, the CDR3 is TGTGCCAGCAGTTACTCTAGCGGGAGGGAGAGGGAGTTCTTC. Translating gives CASSYSSGREREFF.

This clonotype appeared many times. The gene calls are TRBV6-2 or TRBV6-3 and TRBJ2-2; D remains ambiguous. The CDR3 contains 11 residues. CDR1 is MNHEY and CDR2 is SVGEGT in the germline V gene. Trimming pared 4 bases from V and 6 bases from J, leaving 3 bases between. DNA of the CDR3: TGTGCCAGCAGTTTCGCCGGGGAGCTGTTTTTT. Residues: CASSFAGELFF.